One and the same sample provided the 7 T cell receptor beta chains below, sequenced in a study of CD8+ T cells in alopecia areata. The treatment was: oral pan-JAK inhibitor, 5-10 mg twice daily. Following extraction, RNA underwent reverse transcription to cDNA, which served as the sequencing template. Assay used: immunoSEQ multiplex PCR; TCRdb lists only in-frame clones, some missing. The sample includes 150,000 to 250,000 clones, approximately 56% seen only once; the top ten take approximately 3.5%. The starting material was CD4+ T cells sorted from blood, obtained at week 4, from a patient treated with tofacitinib. The receptors derive from a human donor with alopecia areata.

The V and J genes are TRBV4-1 and TRBJ1-1; unclear D gene. V was trimmed by 4 bases and J by 7 bases, leaving 19 bases between them. The germline V gene has CDR1 MGHRA and CDR2 YSYEKL. The CDR3 is 15 residues long. CDR3 amino acids: CASSLQGWVQSEAFF. CDR3 nucleotides: TGCGCCAGCAGCCTACAAGGTTGGGTACAGAGTGAAGCTTTCTTT.

The chain combines TRBV7-3 with TRBJ2-1, with 9 bases that match TRBD1. Germline lookup yields CDR1 SGHTA and CDR2 FQGTGA. The CDR3 extends over 15 amino acids. V trimming: 5 bases; J trimming: 3 bases; junction bases outside the gene matches: 5. The CDR3 is CASSPGTGNYNEQFF. DNA of the CDR3: TGTGCCAGCAGCCCTGGGACAGGGAACTACAATGAGCAGTTCTTC.

J is TRBJ2-7 and V is TRBV30; 7 nucleotides match TRBD1. This CDR3 has 20 residues. CDR1 and CDR2 from the germline V gene are GTSNPN and SVGIG (reference sequence). V shed 3 bases and J 4 bases; nucleotides not matched to a gene: 27. The CDR3 is CAWSSPQVTGRRPDQYEQYF. The CDR3 region has the DNA TGTGCCTGGAGCTCACCCCAAGTGACAGGGCGACGACCCGATCAGTACGAGCAGTACTTC. Supplemented by reference TRBV30 and TRBJ2-7, the full variable domain reads SQTIHQWPATLVQPVGSPLSLECTVEGTSNPNLYWYRQAAGRGLQLLFYSVGIGQISSEVPQNLSASRPQDRQFILSSKKLLLSDSGFYLCAWSSPQVTGRRPDQYEQYFGPGTRLTVT.

This rearrangement joins TRBV5-1 to TRBJ2-7; D may be TRBD1 (5 bases). CDR3 length: 15 residues. Germline values: CDR1 SGHRS, CDR2 YFSETQ. V lost 4 bases to trimming and J lost 1 base, with 15 bases between them. CDR3 residues: CASSPQGVGSYEQYF. CDR3 nucleotide sequence: TGCGCCAGCAGCCCCCAAGGGGTCGGGTCCTACGAGCAGTACTTC.

This clone occurred a few times. The CDR3 loop is CASSRGFGETQYF. DNA for the CDR3: TGTGCCAGCAGCCGGGGGTTCGGGGAGACCCAGTACTTC. V and J are TRBV7-2 and TRBJ2-5, with D possibly being TRBD2 (6 bases). Germline V gene lookup returns CDR1 SGHTA and CDR2 FQGNSA. Trimming stripped 5 bases from V and 5 bases from J, with 12 bases between. The CDR3 length is 13 residues.

This clone was seen only a few times. The sample has other DNA sequences that encode this CDR3 too. The chain carries TRBV20-1 and TRBJ1-2; no clear D. The V gene's germline CDR1 is DFQATT and CDR2 SNEGSKA (reference sequence). V lost 3 bases, J lost 4 bases, and 6 bases lay in between. This CDR3 has 11 amino acids. CDR3 bases: TGCAGTGCTAGGCGGGGCTATGGCTACACCTTC. It encodes CSARRGYGYTF.

The V gene is TRBV30, the J gene TRBJ2-3; a weak D match, TRBD2 (6 bases). The CDR3 totals 13 residues. V was shortened by 5 bases and J by 0 bases, with 9 bases between the two germline ends. The V gene's germline CDR1 is GTSNPN and CDR2 SVGIG (reference sequence). CDR3 sequence: CAWGRPSTDTQYF. The CDR3 region has the DNA TGTGCCTGGGGGAGGCCTAGCACAGATACGCAGTATTTT.